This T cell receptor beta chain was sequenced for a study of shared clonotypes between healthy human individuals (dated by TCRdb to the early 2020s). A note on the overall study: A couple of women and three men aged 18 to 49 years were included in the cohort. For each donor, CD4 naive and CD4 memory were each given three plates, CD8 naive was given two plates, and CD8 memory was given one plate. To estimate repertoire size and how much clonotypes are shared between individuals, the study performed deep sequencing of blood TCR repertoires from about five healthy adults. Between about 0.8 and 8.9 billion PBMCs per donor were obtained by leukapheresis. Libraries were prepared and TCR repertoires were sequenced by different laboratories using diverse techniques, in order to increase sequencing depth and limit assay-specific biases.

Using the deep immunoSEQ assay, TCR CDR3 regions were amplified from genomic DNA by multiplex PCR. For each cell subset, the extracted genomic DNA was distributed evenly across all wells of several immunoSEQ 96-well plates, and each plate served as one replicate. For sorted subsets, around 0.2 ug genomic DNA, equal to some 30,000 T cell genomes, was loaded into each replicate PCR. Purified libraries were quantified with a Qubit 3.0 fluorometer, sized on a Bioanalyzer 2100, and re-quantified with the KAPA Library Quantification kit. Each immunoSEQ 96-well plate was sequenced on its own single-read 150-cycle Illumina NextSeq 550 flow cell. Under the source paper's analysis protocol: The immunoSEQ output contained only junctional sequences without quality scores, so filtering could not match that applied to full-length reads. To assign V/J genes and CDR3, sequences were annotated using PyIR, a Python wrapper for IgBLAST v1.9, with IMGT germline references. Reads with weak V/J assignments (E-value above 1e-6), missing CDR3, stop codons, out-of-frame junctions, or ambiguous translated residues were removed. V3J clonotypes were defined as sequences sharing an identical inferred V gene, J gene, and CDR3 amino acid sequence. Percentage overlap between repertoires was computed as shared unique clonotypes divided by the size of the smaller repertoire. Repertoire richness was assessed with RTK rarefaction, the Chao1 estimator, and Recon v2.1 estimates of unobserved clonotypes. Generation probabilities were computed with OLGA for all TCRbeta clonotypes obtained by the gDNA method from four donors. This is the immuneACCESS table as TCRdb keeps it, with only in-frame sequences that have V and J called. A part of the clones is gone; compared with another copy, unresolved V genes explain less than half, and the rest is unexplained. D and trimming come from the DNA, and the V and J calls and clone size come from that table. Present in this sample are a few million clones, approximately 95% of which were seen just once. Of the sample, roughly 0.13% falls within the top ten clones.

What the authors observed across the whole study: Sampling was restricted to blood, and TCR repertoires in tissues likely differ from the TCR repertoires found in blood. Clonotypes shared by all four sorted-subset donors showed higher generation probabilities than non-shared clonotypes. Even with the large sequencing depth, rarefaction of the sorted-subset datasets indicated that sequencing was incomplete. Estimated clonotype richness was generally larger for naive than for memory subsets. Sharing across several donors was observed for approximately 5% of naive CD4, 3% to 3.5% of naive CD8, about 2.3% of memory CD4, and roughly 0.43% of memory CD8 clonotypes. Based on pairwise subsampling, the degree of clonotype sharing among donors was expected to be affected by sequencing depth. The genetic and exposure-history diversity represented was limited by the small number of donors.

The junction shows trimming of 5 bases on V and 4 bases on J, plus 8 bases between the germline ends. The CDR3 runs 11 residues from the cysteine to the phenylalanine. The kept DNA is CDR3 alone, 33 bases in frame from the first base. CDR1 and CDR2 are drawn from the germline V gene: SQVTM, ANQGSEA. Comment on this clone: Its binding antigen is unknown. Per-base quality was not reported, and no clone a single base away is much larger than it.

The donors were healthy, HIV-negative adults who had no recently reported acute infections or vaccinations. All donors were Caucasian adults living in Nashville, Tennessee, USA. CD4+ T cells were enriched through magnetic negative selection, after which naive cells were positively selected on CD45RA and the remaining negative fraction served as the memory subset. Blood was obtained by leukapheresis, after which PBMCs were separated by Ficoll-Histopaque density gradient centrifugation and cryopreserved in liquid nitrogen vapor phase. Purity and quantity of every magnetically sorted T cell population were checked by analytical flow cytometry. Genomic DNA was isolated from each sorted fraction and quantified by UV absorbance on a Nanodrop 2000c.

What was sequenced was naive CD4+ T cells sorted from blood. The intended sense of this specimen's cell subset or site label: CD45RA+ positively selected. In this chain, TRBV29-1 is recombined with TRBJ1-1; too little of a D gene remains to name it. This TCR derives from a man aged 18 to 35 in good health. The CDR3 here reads CSVREGTEAFF. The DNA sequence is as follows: TGCAGCGTTAGGGAAGGCACTGAAGCTTTCTTT.